This TCR beta chain was recorded in a study of shared clonotypes between healthy human individuals. Study findings and constraints: Generation probability values for non-shared clonotypes were lower than those for clonotypes shared by all four donors.

Among the donors, all were Caucasian adults who lived in Nashville, Tennessee. CDR3 length: 14 residues. V was clipped by 2 bases and J by 6 bases; unmatched bases: 6. Germline V gives CDR1 SGHRS, CDR2 YFSETQ. A single count supports this clone. Its target is not known. Execution of the assay was at deep level. The input for sorted-subset replicate PCRs was approximately 190 ng DNA, tens of thousands of T cell genomes. The method was immunoSEQ multiplex PCR; TCRdb's version includes in-frame clones alone and lacks a portion of them. The sample yields 80,000 to 100,000 clones, approximately 63% seen once.

Sequencing was done on a sample of memory CD8+ T cells sorted from blood. The subset was: CD45RO+ cells pooled with CCR7-negative TemRA cells. The chain uses TRBV5-1 and TRBJ2-7, with 9 bases that match TRBD1. The clonotype was recovered from a young man in good health. In DNA, the CDR3 is TGCGCCAGCAGCTTTACACAGGGGGCCACCGAGCAGTACTTC. It is translated as CASSFTQGATEQYF. The complete variable domain, with remaining parts taken from reference TRBV5-1 and TRBJ2-7, reads KAGVTQTPRYLIKTRGQQVTLSCSPISGHRSVSWYQQTPGQGLQFLFEYFSETQRNKGNFPGRFSGRQFSNSRSEMNVSTLELGDSALYLCASSFTQGATEQYFGPGTRLTVT.